This entry is about one TCR beta chain. Antigen specificity is unknown. Generated by immunoSEQ multiplex PCR, the TCRdb table keeps only in-frame clones and is missing some. The table shows under 70,000 clones, with 75% to 90% occurring only once. The data were taken from a study of T cells in localized non-small cell lung cancer. Study results and limitations: Appearing in adjacent lung were a median roughly 60 of the top 100 tumor clones. Multi-region tumor sequencing was not done, so intratumor heterogeneity could not be excluded.

V was clipped by 4 bases and J by 5 bases, with 11 bases between them. CDR1 is PRHDT, CDR2 FYEKMQ, per germline (reference sequence). CDR3 size: 13 residues. The source of this sequence is a woman between 40 and 69 years old with stage I lung adenocarcinoma. This chain links TRBV13 with TRBJ1-1; D uncertain. Sequences were derived from peripheral blood, sampled before any cancer treatment. DNA for the CDR3: TGTGCCAGCAGCTGGCGCCCTTTGACTGAAGCTTTCTTT. As protein: CASSWRPLTEAFF.